The T cell receptor (beta chain) under discussion was sequenced for a study of cytomegalovirus exposure and HLA in healthy donors. This clone came up a few times. Its antigen is unknown. The donors were healthy bone marrow donors. Trimming took 2 bases from V and 3 from J, leaving 12 bases between them. The length of the CDR3 is 15 residues. CDR1 and CDR2 from the germline V gene are SGDLS and YYNGEE. Amplification used 60 Vbeta primers and 13 Jbeta primers. The table came from immunoSEQ multiplex PCR; TCRdb's copy has only in-frame clones and leaves some out. The sample has about 120,000 clones, 15% to 20% seen once. Notes on the study in general: HLA allele associations emerged for about 18,000 TCR beta sequences in a later analysis, at 0.05 false discovery rate. V- and J-gene trimming in TCR beta was tied to a missense DCLRE1C variant by an analysis performed later. Under in vitro conditions, a few CMV-associated chains were confirmed as specific for CMV antigens.

The TCR originated in a female donor in good health and CMV-seropositive. Sample: PBMCs. This chain connects TRBV9 to TRBJ1-5; D might be TRBD1 (5 bases). The CDR3 protein is CASSVGGSSNQPQHF. The CDR3 coding sequence is TGTGCCAGCAGCGTCGGGGGTTCTTCCAATCAGCCCCAGCATTTT.